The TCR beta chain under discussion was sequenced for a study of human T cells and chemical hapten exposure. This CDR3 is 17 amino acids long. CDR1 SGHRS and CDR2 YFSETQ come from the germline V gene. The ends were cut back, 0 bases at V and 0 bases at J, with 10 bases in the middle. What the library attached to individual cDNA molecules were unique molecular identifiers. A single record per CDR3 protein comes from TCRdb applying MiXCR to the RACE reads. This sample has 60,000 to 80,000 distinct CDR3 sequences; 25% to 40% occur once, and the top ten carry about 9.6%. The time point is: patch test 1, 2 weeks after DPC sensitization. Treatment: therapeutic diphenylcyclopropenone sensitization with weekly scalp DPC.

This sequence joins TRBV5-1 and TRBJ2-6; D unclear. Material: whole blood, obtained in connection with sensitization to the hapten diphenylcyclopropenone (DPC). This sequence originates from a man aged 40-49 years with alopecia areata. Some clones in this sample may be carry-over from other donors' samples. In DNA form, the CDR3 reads TGCGCCAGCAGCTTGGTTCCACTTAGCTCTGGGGCCAACGTCCTGACTTTC. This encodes CASSLVPLSSGANVLTF. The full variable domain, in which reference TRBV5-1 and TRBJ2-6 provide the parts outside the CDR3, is KAGVTQTPRYLIKTRGQQVTLSCSPISGHRSVSWYQQTPGQGLQFLFEYFSETQRNKGNFPGRFSGRQFSNSRSEMNVSTLELGDSALYLCASSLVPLSSGANVLTFGAGSRLTVL.